The following is a TCR beta chain sequence with its context. The record originates from a study of blood T cell repertoires in COVID-19. Study-level information: Italy, Spain and the United States were the sources of the convalescent and acute COVID-19 samples.

V lost 7 bases to trimming and J lost 1 base, with 13 bases between them. The CDR3 contains 14 residues. Germline assignment: CDR1 MNHEY and CDR2 SVGAGI. Assay: immunoSEQ multiplex PCR; the TCRdb copy retains only in-frame clones and omits some. The sample yields 150,000 to 160,000 clones, about 79% seen once. Sequenced input: peripheral blood. The receptor comes from a woman aged 45-65 years with acute or convalescent COVID-19. The rearrangement joins TRBV6-5 to TRBJ1-1; the D is unclear. In DNA, the CDR3 is TGTGCCAGCACCCCGAGTCGAACGAACACTGAAGCTTTCTTT. Amino acid sequence: CASTPSRTNTEAFF.